The 14 T cell receptor beta chains presented below share a single source sample, sequenced in a study of blood T cells in healthy people across ages. The second PCR ran roughly 7 to 12 cycles with a sample-barcoded 5' primer and J-beta primers. TCRdb re-analysed the 5' RACE reads in MiXCR, keeping a single row per CDR3 protein. This sample has fewer than 2 million distinct CDR3 sequences, with roughly two fifths found just once. Sample: blood. The source of these receptors is a human donor in good health.

This clonotype has just a few counts. The gene calls are TRBV5-1 and TRBJ2-3; tentatively, D is TRBD1 (5 bases). Germline V gene sequence: CDR1 SGHRS, CDR2 YFSETQ. This CDR3 is 11 amino acids long. Trimming removed 4 bases at V and 10 bases at J, with 10 bases between. The CDR3 DNA sequence: TGCGCCAGCAGCAGGGGCCCGGCGCAGTATTTT. Its protein is CASSRGPAQYF.

Of note for this clonotype: The junction and the germline gene differ at one end; a read error may be behind it. The rearrangement uses TRBV4-2 and TRBJ2-1; tentatively, D is TRBD2 (6 bases). Germline V lookup: CDR1 LGHNA, CDR2 YNFKEQ. There are 17 residues in the CDR3. DNA for the CDR3: TGTACCAGCAGCCAAGATTTGCTCGGGGGACGTACAACTGAGCAGTTCTTC. The encoded protein is CTSSQDLLGGRTTEQFF.

This chain joins TRBV7-8 and TRBJ2-3; a weak D match, TRBD1 (5 bases). CDR1 is SGHVS and CDR2 is FQNEAQ in the germline V gene. This CDR3 region has 14 residues. Trimming took off 2 bases at V and 7 bases at J, with 13 bases between the two ends. CDR3 protein: CASSLTGVWNTQYF. The CDR3 bases are TGTGCCAGCAGCTTAACAGGTGTCTGGAATACGCAGTATTTT.

This clonotype has just a few counts. V is TRBV24-1 and J is TRBJ2-3; 8 bases fit TRBD2. CDR3 length: 15 residues. V lost 9 bases and J lost 8; bases outside the gene matches: 15. Germline-derived CDR1 and CDR2 are KGHDR and SFDVKD. Here the CDR3 DNA reads TGTGCCACCCGGGGAACGGGGGGGCAAGGTGTTACGCAGTATTTT. As protein: CATRGTGGQGVTQYF.

A few counts support this clonotype. The chain recombines TRBV12-3 or TRBV12-4 with TRBJ2-3; 8 bases are a match to TRBD1. This CDR3 has 14 residues. V lost 6 bases, J lost 3 bases, and 5 bases stayed unmatched. The CDR3 is CASSPDRETDTQYF. Here the CDR3 DNA reads TGTGCCAGCAGCCCGGACAGGGAAACAGATACGCAGTATTTT.

This clonotype has more than one count but fewer than ten. V and J are TRBV5-1 and TRBJ2-1; the D is unclear. Trimming shortened V by 1 base and J by 0 bases, and 5 bases separated the two germline ends. This CDR3 is built from 14 residues. CDR1 SGHRS and CDR2 YFSETQ come from the germline V gene. The CDR3 spells CASSLQASYNEQFF. Here the CDR3 DNA reads TGCGCCAGCAGCTTGCAAGCCTCCTACAATGAGCAGTTCTTC.

The chain carries TRBV4-3 and TRBJ2-5; possibly TRBD1 for D (6 bases). The CDR3 is 16 residues long. CDR1 is LGHNA and CDR2 is YSLEER in the germline V gene. The germline V and J ends were trimmed by 0 bases and 2 bases, with 13 bases remaining between them. CDR3 DNA sequence: TGCGCCAGCAGCCAAGATTTGAATGGACAGCAAGAGACCCAGTACTTC. Its protein product is CASSQDLNGQQETQYF.

The chain combines TRBV5-1 with TRBJ2-5, with 13 nucleotides matching TRBD2. Germline CDR1 is SGHRS and CDR2 is YFSETQ. There are 16 residues in the CDR3. V gave up 5 bases and J gave up 2 bases; unmatched junction bases: 6. CDR3 loop: CASRVGTSGVQETQYF. The DNA for the CDR3 is TGCGCCAGCAGAGTAGGGACTAGCGGGGTACAAGAGACCCAGTACTTC.

This clonotype was found a few times. This CDR3 reads CSARDGLYEQYF. The CDR3 coding sequence is TGCAGTGCTAGAGATGGGCTCTACGAGCAGTACTTC. This chain uses TRBV20-1 with TRBJ2-7; unclear D gene. CDR1 and CDR2 (germline): DFQATT, SNEGSKA (reference sequence). The CDR3 spans 12 residues. V lost 0 bases and J 3 bases, leaving 6 bases between the germline ends.

Only a few counts were recorded for this clonotype. The V gene is TRBV2, the J gene TRBJ2-2; TRBD1 is a possible D gene (5 bases). The germline V and J ends were trimmed by 5 bases and 5 bases, with 24 bases remaining between them. Germline V gene lookup returns CDR1 SNHLY and CDR2 FYNNEI. The CDR3 contains 18 residues. This CDR3 is CASSTPRPSHDSTGELFF. The CDR3 coding sequence is TGTGCCAGCAGTACCCCTCGACCGAGTCACGACAGTACCGGGGAGCTGTTTTTT.

The genes are TRBV6-5 and TRBJ2-3, with D perhaps TRBD2 (6 bases). The CDR3 runs 13 residues. The V gene lost 5 bases and the J gene lost 6 bases, with 12 bases spanning the gap. CDR1 is MNHEY, CDR2 SVGAGI, per germline. CDR3 loop: CASSIRAGDTQYF. CDR3 in DNA: TGTGCCAGCAGTATACGAGCGGGTGATACGCAGTATTTT.

CDR3 nucleotide sequence: TGTGCCAGCAGTGAATGGAGAGCCTACGAGCAGTACTTC. Its translation is CASSEWRAYEQYF. The chain couples TRBV2 to TRBJ2-4; no firm D call. The closer fit of TRBJ2-7 to the DNA end suggests the J call may be wrong. CDR1 and CDR2 from the germline V gene are SNHLY and FYNNEI. This CDR3 is 13 amino acids long.

The gene calls are TRBV5-1 and TRBJ2-7; TRBD1 might be the D (6 bases). Germline-derived CDR1 and CDR2 are SGHRS and YFSETQ. Trimming removed 4 bases at V and 1 base at J, with 18 bases between. This CDR3 region has 16 residues. The CDR3 bases are TGCGCCAGCAGCCTCAGTTACCCGACAGGTTCCTACGAGCAGTACTTC. Its protein product is CASSLSYPTGSYEQYF.

The rearrangement uses TRBV7-8 and TRBJ2-7; 12 bases map to TRBD2. The DNA end is a closer match to TRBJ2-5, so the J assignment may be wrong. The CDR3 extends over 16 amino acids. Germline-derived CDR1 and CDR2 are SGHVS and FQNEAQ. The chain's CDR3 is CASSFGLAGTVETQYF. CDR3 in DNA: TGTGCCAGCAGCTTTGGACTAGCGGGGACTGTGGAGACCCAGTACTTC.